This paragraph covers one TCR beta chain sequence. Methods used by the authors: Amplifying reference gene primers gave estimates of nucleated cell counts. Sequencing used immunoSEQ multiplex PCR; TCRdb keeps in-frame clones, though not all of them. V and J calls and clone size are copied from that table; D and trimming were computed from the DNA. This sample has 200,000 or so clones, with 65% to 90% found just once. The sample originates from a study of blood T cell repertoires in COVID-19. Study-level information: The United States, Italy and Spain supplied acute and convalescent COVID-19 samples. In each case, the material was cDNA or gDNA derived from T cells, B-cell-depleted T cells, or PBMCs.

Germline V gene lookup returns CDR1 LNHDA and CDR2 SQIVND (reference sequence). V shed 5 bases and J 1 base; nucleotides not matched to a gene: 9. The length of the CDR3 is 16 residues. This clonotype was obtained from a man in his fifties with acute or convalescent COVID-19. The J gene is TRBJ1-1, the V gene TRBV19; 8 nucleotides agree with TRBD1. Sequenced input: peripheral blood. The CDR3 reads CASSLFGGTGNTEAFF. CDR3 in DNA: TGTGCCAGTAGTCTATTCGGGGGGACAGGGAACACTGAAGCTTTCTTT.